What follows are 10 T cell receptor beta chains derived from one specimen sequenced in a study of blood T cell repertoires in COVID-19. Produced via immunoSEQ multiplex PCR; TCRdb's table is partial and in-frame only. The sample has approximately 280,000 clones, around 90% seen once. The sequenced material came from PBMCs or T cells enriched from blood (not recorded which). The receptors shown here come from a woman aged 40 to 55 who had recovered from COVID-19.

The V and J genes are TRBV20-1 and TRBJ1-2; 9 nucleotides agree with TRBD1. CDR1 DFQATT and CDR2 SNEGSKA come from the germline V gene (reference sequence). The CDR3 is 12 residues long. V shed 3 bases, J shed 6 bases, and the junction held 2 bases outside the gene matches. In DNA, the CDR3 is TGCAGTGCTAGTAGACAGGGGGATGGCTACACCTTC. Its translation is CSASRQGDGYTF.

In its sample, this clone was seen once. The CDR3 region has the DNA TGTGCCAGCAGTCGCGGGACTAGTGGCGGGGAGCTGTTTTTT. Its protein is CASSRGTSGGELFF. This rearrangement joins TRBV6-5 to TRBJ2-2; 8 nucleotides match TRBD2. The CDR3 totals 14 residues. Germline lookup yields CDR1 MNHEY and CDR2 SVGAGI. Trimming cost V 5 bases and J 7 bases; bases outside gene matches: 6.

This chain links TRBV7-2 with TRBJ2-1; 11 bases line up with TRBD2. The CDR3 is made up of 14 amino acids. The V and J ends lost 6 bases and 4 bases, in that order; junction bases with no gene match: 2. The germline V gene has CDR1 SGHTA and CDR2 FQGNSA. This chain's CDR3 is CASSRLAGYNEQFF. CDR3 in DNA: TGTGCCAGCAGTCGACTAGCGGGGTACAATGAGCAGTTCTTC.

J is TRBJ2-7 and V is TRBV7-9; D may be TRBD1 (5 bases). The CDR3 extends over 13 amino acids. The germline gives CDR1 SEHNR, CDR2 FQNEAQ (reference sequence). V gave up 3 bases and J gave up 3 bases, with 9 bases separating them. The CDR3 DNA reads as TGTGCCAGCAGCTTTATAGGGGACTACGAGCAGTACTTC. This sequence encodes CASSFIGDYEQYF.

This clone was detected once. V gene TRBV30 combines with J gene TRBJ2-7; TRBD2 aligns across 8 bases. CDR1 is GTSNPN, CDR2 SVGIG, per germline (reference sequence). The CDR3 length is 12 residues. Trimming removed 5 bases from V and 6 bases from J; junction bases left unmatched: 6. DNA of the CDR3: TGTGCCTGGCCGGGACTAGTCCGCGAGCAGTACTTC. Translated, it gives CAWPGLVREQYF. The full variable domain, rest sourced from reference TRBV30 and TRBJ2-7, is SQTIHQWPATLVQPVGSPLSLECTVEGTSNPNLYWYRQAAGRGLQLLFYSVGIGQISSEVPQNLSASRPQDRQFILSSKKLLLSDSGFYLCAWPGLVREQYFGPGTRLTVT.

The V call is TRBV2, the J call TRBJ2-1, with 8 bases matching TRBD1. The CDR3 spans 15 residues. Losses at the gene ends were 4 bases for V and 7 bases for J; bases not matched to a gene: 9. Germline V gene lookup returns CDR1 SNHLY and CDR2 FYNNEI. This CDR3 reads CASSARTGTSNEQFF. The CDR3 DNA sequence: TGTGCCAGCAGTGCCAGGACAGGGACTTCAAATGAGCAGTTCTTC.

V usage is TRBV6-5 and J usage is TRBJ1-4; D is ambiguous. Germline V CDR1 and CDR2: MNHEY, SVGAGI. Trimming stripped 5 bases from V and 7 bases from J, with 11 bases between. The CDR3 sequence is 13 residues long. The CDR3 DNA is TGTGCCAGCAGTCGGGGTCCGGGTGAAAAACTGTTTTTT. This encodes CASSRGPGEKLFF.

The rearrangement joins TRBV21-1 to TRBJ2-3; the DNA was not compared with TRBD2, the D call given in the table. TRBV21-1 is a pseudogene locus. CDR3 size: 18 residues. CDR3 in DNA: TGTGCCAGCAGCAAAAGGAGCTCACTAGGTGCTAGCACAGATACGCAGTATTTT. Translation gives CASSKRSSLGASTDTQYF.

V gene TRBV5-1 combines with J gene TRBJ1-2; D unclear. The germline gives CDR1 SGHRS, CDR2 YFSETQ. V dropped 0 bases and J dropped 3 bases, with 6 bases sitting between them. The CDR3 length is 13 residues. In DNA form, the CDR3 reads TGCGCCAGCAGCTTGGGACTGGACTATGGCTACACCTTC. The encoded protein is CASSLGLDYGYTF.

This sequence joins TRBV28 and TRBJ1-2; 7 bases agree with TRBD1. Germline loops: CDR1 MDHEN, CDR2 SYDVKM. V shed 6 bases, J shed 2 bases, and the junction held 9 bases outside the gene matches. The CDR3 covers 15 residues. Written as DNA, the CDR3 is TGTGCCAGCAGATATAAGGACAGGACAAACTATGGCTACACCTTC. Amino acids: CASRYKDRTNYGYTF.